This T cell receptor beta chain was captured by sequencing in a study of breast tumors, draining lymph nodes, adjacent tissues. Germline V gene lookup returns CDR1 GTSNPN and CDR2 SVGIG (reference sequence). Trimming cost V 0 bases and J 2 bases, with 11 bases left between them. The CDR3 runs to 15 residues. The lymph nodes were axillary draining lymph nodes from breast cancer patients. Details on this clonotype: The target antigen is unknown.

General observations from the study: Data fit most tumor T cells coming from lymph node, expanding in tumor. Tumors had less TCR diversity than lymph nodes, more than nontumor tissue. That most tumor T cells come from lymph nodes remained unproven.

TCRdb independently ran MiXCR on the multiplex PCR reads; one entry per CDR3 protein. The sample has 100,000 to 150,000 distinct CDR3 sequences, just under 20% seen once; the top ten hold roughly 4%. V gene TRBV30 combines with J gene TRBJ1-5; D not resolved. The sample consisted of axillary lymph node tissue. This receptor was obtained from a female donor with breast cancer. Some clones in this sample may be carry-over from other donors' samples. The CDR3 loop reads CAWSVRRFGNQPQHF. The CDR3 nucleotides read TGTGCCTGGAGTGTACGCAGGTTTGGCAATCAGCCCCAGCATTTT.